The 27 T cell receptor beta chains reported below all come from one sample, sequenced in a study of T cell responses to AZD1222 COVID-19 vaccine. Some clones are missing from TCRdb's copy, which holds only in-frame ones; the method was immunoSEQ multiplex PCR. The sample contains 150,000 to 200,000 clones, about nine tenths of which appear only once. The sequencing here drew on peripheral blood, taken 28 days after the second AZD1222 dose. These receptors all stem from an adult who received the AZD1222 COVID-19 vaccine.

The chain is built from TRBV5-1 and TRBJ2-7; weak D call: TRBD2 (6 bases). Trimming removed 5 bases at V and 5 bases at J, with 17 bases between. The CDR3 has 14 amino acids. The germline gives CDR1 SGHRS, CDR2 YFSETQ. CDR3 residues: CASRLARYRDEQYF. The CDR3 nucleotides are TGCGCCAGCAGACTAGCCAGATACCGCGACGAGCAGTACTTC.

The J gene is TRBJ1-4, the V gene TRBV6-6; 8 nucleotides line up with TRBD1. Looked up from germline, CDR1 is MNHNY and CDR2 is SVGAGI (reference sequence). The V gene end was trimmed by 2 bases and the J gene end by 5 bases; junction bases not matched to a gene: 7. The CDR3 extends over 16 amino acids. The CDR3 region is CASSYVQGASNEKLFF. The DNA for the CDR3 is TGTGCCAGCAGTTACGTCCAGGGGGCGTCGAATGAAAAACTGTTTTTT.

The chain is built from TRBV6-1 and TRBJ1-6; no clear D gene. V lost 1 base and J lost 0, with 10 bases in between. The CDR3 is made up of 17 amino acids. Germline V gene lookup returns CDR1 MNHNS and CDR2 SASEGT. The CDR3 nucleotides read TGTGCCAGCAGTGAAGACAGTGTCAGCTCCTATAATTCACCCCTCCACTTT. Amino acids: CASSEDSVSSYNSPLHF.

This chain connects TRBV11-2 to TRBJ1-6; D call uncertain. Germline CDR1 SGHAT, CDR2 FQNNGV. This CDR3 contains 17 residues. V was clipped by 7 bases and J by 0 bases, with 16 bases between them. CDR3 sequence: CASNQAAASSYNSPLHF. The CDR3 nucleotides read TGTGCCAGCAACCAGGCGGCAGCGAGCTCCTATAATTCACCCCTCCACTTT.

V usage is TRBV7-3 and J usage is TRBJ2-3; 10 bases match TRBD2. The CDR3 consists of 17 residues. The V and J ends lost 4 bases and 1 base, in that order; junction bases with no gene match: 8. The germline V gene has CDR1 SGHTA and CDR2 FQGTGA. Here the CDR3 DNA reads TGTGCCAGCAGCTCCTCCGTGGGACTAGCGCGCACAGATACGCAGTATTTT. Amino acid sequence: CASSSSVGLARTDTQYF.

The genes are TRBV2 and TRBJ2-1; 11 bases line up with TRBD2. V shed 6 bases and J 9 bases; nucleotides not matched to a gene: 1. In germline, CDR1 is SNHLY, CDR2 FYNNEI. This CDR3 has 12 residues. This CDR3 is CASSGTSGEQFF. The CDR3 DNA follows: TGTGCCAGCAGCGGGACTAGCGGTGAGCAGTTCTTC.

The chain joins TRBV28 to TRBJ1-6; D call uncertain. Trimming took off 3 bases at V and 10 bases at J, with 4 bases between the two ends. Germline V gene lookup returns CDR1 MDHEN and CDR2 SYDVKM. This CDR3 comprises 11 residues. The CDR3 is CASSFRSPLHF. The CDR3 coding sequence is TGTGCCAGCAGTTTCCGGTCACCCCTCCACTTT.

The J gene is TRBJ2-6, the V gene TRBV28, with 10 bases identical to TRBD1. The CDR3 has 16 amino acids. The germline V gene has CDR1 MDHEN and CDR2 SYDVKM. Trimming took 6 bases from V and 2 from J; bases not matched to a gene: 4. The CDR3 sequence is CASSNGQGAGANVLTF. The CDR3 DNA reads as TGTGCCAGCAGCAACGGACAGGGGGCTGGGGCCAACGTCCTGACTTTC.

The chain links TRBV7-3 to TRBJ2-6; tentatively, D is TRBD1 (7 bases). The length of the CDR3 is 21 residues. Germline V gene sequence: CDR1 SGHTA, CDR2 FQGTGA. V was shortened by 3 bases and J by 0 bases, with 24 bases between the two germline ends. The CDR3 DNA reads TGTGCCAGCAGCTTGCGGTCGGTTCCGGGGGCAGGGGGCTCTGGGGCCAACGTCCTGACTTTC. Protein product: CASSLRSVPGAGGSGANVLTF.

This clone has just a few counts. The chain uses TRBV7-2 and TRBJ2-5, with D perhaps assigned TRBD1 or TRBD2 (5 bases each). Germline CDR1 is SGHTA and CDR2 is FQGNSA. V gave up 1 base and J gave up 4 bases, with 7 bases separating them. The CDR3 runs to 13 residues. The CDR3 DNA sequence: TGTGCCAGCAGCTTAGTGAGGGGAGAGACCCAGTACTTC. Its translation: CASSLVRGETQYF.

The chain combines TRBV3-1 (or the pseudogene TRBV3-2) with TRBJ1-6; D is ambiguous. The CDR3 runs to 15 residues. Germline loops: CDR1 LGHDT, CDR2 YNNKEL (reference sequence). The V gene lost 0 bases and the J gene lost 6 bases, with 9 bases spanning the gap. The CDR3 spells CASSQEFTGNSPLHF. Here the CDR3 DNA reads TGTGCCAGCAGCCAAGAATTCACGGGTAATTCACCCCTCCACTTT.

This sequence joins TRBV3-1 (or the pseudogene TRBV3-2) and TRBJ2-2; D call uncertain. The CDR3 covers 17 residues. Germline loops: CDR1 LGHDT, CDR2 YNNKEL (reference sequence). V lost 0 bases and J lost 0, with 11 bases in between. CDR3 protein: CASSQDLTKANTGELFF. DNA for the CDR3: TGTGCCAGCAGCCAAGATCTCACAAAAGCGAACACCGGGGAGCTGTTTTTT.

The chain combines TRBV29-1 with TRBJ1-2, with TRBD1 as a possible D gene (5 bases). Trimming took 3 bases from V and 4 from J, leaving 12 bases between them. CDR3 length: 13 amino acids. The germline V gene has CDR1 SQVTM and CDR2 ANQGSEA. CDR3 in DNA: TGCAGCGTTGATGCGGCAGGGACCTATGGCTACACCTTC. This encodes CSVDAAGTYGYTF.

The CDR3 sequence: CASSFPLGAFNEQFF. In DNA, the CDR3 is TGTGCCAGCAGCTTCCCACTAGGTGCGTTCAATGAGCAGTTCTTC. V is TRBV5-5 and J is TRBJ2-1; D might be TRBD2 (5 bases). V lost 2 bases, J lost 6 bases, and 15 bases lay in between. This CDR3 is 15 amino acids long. Germline V CDR1 and CDR2: SGHKS, YYEKEE (reference sequence).

The chain couples TRBV30 to TRBJ1-1; no firm D call. The CDR3 has 10 residues. V lost 1 base, J lost 7 bases, and 4 bases lay in between. The germline V gene has CDR1 GTSNPN and CDR2 SVGIG (reference sequence). The CDR3 DNA follows: TGTGCCTGGAGTGGATTTGAAGCTTTCTTT. Its translation: CAWSGFEAFF. Filled out from reference TRBV30 and TRBJ1-1, the complete variable domain reads SQTIHQWPATLVQPVGSPLSLECTVEGTSNPNLYWYRQAAGRGLQLLFYSVGIGQISSEVPQNLSASRPQDRQFILSSKKLLLSDSGFYLCAWSGFEAFFGQGTRLTVV.

The rearrangement uses TRBV7-9 and TRBJ2-2; 12 bases match TRBD2. The CDR3 is made up of 15 amino acids. Germline assignment: CDR1 SEHNR and CDR2 FQNEAQ (reference sequence). V shed 5 bases, J shed 3 bases, and the junction held 1 base outside the gene matches. For the CDR3, the DNA is TGTGCCAGCAGCCCTAGCGGGAGGGACACCGGGGAGCTGTTTTTT. The encoded protein is CASSPSGRDTGELFF.

The genes are TRBV7-9 and TRBJ2-2; tentatively, D is TRBD2 (6 bases). Trimming stripped 5 bases from V and 6 bases from J, with 16 bases between. The CDR3 spans 15 residues. Germline CDR1 reads SEHNR; CDR2 reads FQNEAQ (reference sequence). The CDR3 region has the DNA TGTGCCAGCAGCCCGTCGGGGGATGAGTCCGGGGAGCTGTTTTTT. Protein product: CASSPSGDESGELFF.

The genes are TRBV4-1 and TRBJ1-1, with D maybe TRBD1 (5 bases). The CDR3 is 16 amino acids. Trimming took off 0 bases at V and 4 bases at J, with 15 bases between the two ends. CDR1 MGHRA and CDR2 YSYEKL come from the germline V gene. The CDR3 nucleotides are TGCGCCAGCAGCCAAGATATTCGTCCCGGGGGCACTGAAGCTTTCTTT. Amino acid sequence: CASSQDIRPGGTEAFF.

The rearrangement joins TRBV6-5 to TRBJ1-1; D might be TRBD1 (6 bases). The CDR3 has 14 amino acids. The germline gives CDR1 MNHEY, CDR2 SVGAGI. Trimming cost V 0 bases and J 4 bases, with 9 bases left between them. DNA of the CDR3: TGTGCCAGCAGTTACTCCGGGGGGCCCACTGAAGCTTTCTTT. The encoded protein is CASSYSGGPTEAFF.

The genes are TRBV27 and TRBJ1-5; TRBD1 might be the D (6 bases). Per the germline V gene, CDR1 is MNHEY and CDR2 is SMNVEV (reference sequence). Trimming shortened V by 2 bases and J by 4 bases, and 21 bases separated the two germline ends. CDR3 length equals 18 residues. The DNA of the CDR3 is TGTGCCAGCAGTTTACTAGGACAGCCGCTCTCCTTTAATCAGCCCCAGCATTTT. It codes for CASSLLGQPLSFNQPQHF.

The chain uses TRBV14 and TRBJ2-5; D is unclear. This CDR3 is built from 15 residues. With 1 base removed from V and 5 bases from J, the gap between germline ends came to 14 bases. CDR1 and CDR2 from the germline V gene are SGHDN and FVKESK. This chain's CDR3 is CASSQGRVLSETQYF. CDR3 nucleotides: TGTGCCAGCAGCCAAGGCCGCGTCCTATCGGAGACCCAGTACTTC.

The chain recombines TRBV6-1 with TRBJ2-3; TRBD1 aligns across 7 bases. V was clipped by 2 bases and J by 5 bases; unmatched bases: 4. Germline-derived CDR1 and CDR2 are MNHNS and SASEGT. This CDR3 has 14 amino acids. The CDR3 DNA sequence: TGTGCCAGCAGTGAAAAAGACAGGGTAGATACGCAGTATTTT. Its translation: CASSEKDRVDTQYF.

The chain couples TRBV12-3 or TRBV12-4 to TRBJ1-2; no firm D call. V was cut by 5 bases and J by 6 bases, with 13 bases left in between. This CDR3 has 13 residues. CDR3 in DNA: TGTGCCAGCAGTCCCCGGGGTGCGAATGGCTACACCTTC. It yields the protein CASSPRGANGYTF.

The J gene is TRBJ1-5, the V gene TRBV2, with a tentative D call TRBD1 (6 bases). Trimming took off 5 bases at V and 6 bases at J, with 17 bases between the two ends. Germline V gene data show CDR1 as SNHLY and CDR2 as FYNNEI. The CDR3 length is 15 residues. As DNA, the CDR3 is TGTGCCAGCAGTACGGATGAACAGGGTGGTCAGCCCCAGCATTTT. Its protein is CASSTDEQGGQPQHF.

V usage is TRBV5-8 and J usage is TRBJ1-2; D gene uncertain. The germline V gene has CDR1 SGHTS and CDR2 YDEGEE. The length of the CDR3 is 13 residues. The CDR3 bases are TGTGGGAGTCAAGGCCGGGTACTCTATGGCTACACCTTC. Residues: CGSQGRVLYGYTF.

The genes are TRBV6-6 and TRBJ2-1, with D perhaps being TRBD1 or TRBD2 (5 bases each). Germline CDR1 MNHNY, CDR2 SVGAGI (reference sequence). The CDR3 runs to 14 residues. V lost 4 bases to trimming and J lost 8 bases, with 15 bases between them. The CDR3 is CASSSTGASDEQFF. CDR3 in DNA: TGTGCCAGCAGTTCCACCGGGGCCAGCGATGAGCAGTTCTTC.

The chain employs TRBV12-2 and TRBJ1-2; TRBD1 is the table's D call, not checked against the DNA. TRBV12-2 is a known pseudogene. The CDR3 length is 15 residues. CDR3 DNA: TGTGCAAGTCGCGCGGGACAGAATTCAAACTATGGCTACACCTTC. Its protein is CASRAGQNSNYGYTF.